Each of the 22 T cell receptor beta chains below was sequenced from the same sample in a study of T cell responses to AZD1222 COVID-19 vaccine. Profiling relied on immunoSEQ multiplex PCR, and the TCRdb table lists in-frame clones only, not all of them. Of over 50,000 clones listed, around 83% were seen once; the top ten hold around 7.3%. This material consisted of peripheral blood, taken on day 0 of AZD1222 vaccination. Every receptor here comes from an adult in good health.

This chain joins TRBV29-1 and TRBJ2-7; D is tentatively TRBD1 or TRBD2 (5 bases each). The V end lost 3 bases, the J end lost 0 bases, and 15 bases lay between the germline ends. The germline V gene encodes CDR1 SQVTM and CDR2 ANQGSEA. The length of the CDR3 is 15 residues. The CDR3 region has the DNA TGCAGCGTTGATCGTGGGACGGGGAGCTCCTACGAGCAGTACTTC. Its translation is CSVDRGTGSSYEQYF.

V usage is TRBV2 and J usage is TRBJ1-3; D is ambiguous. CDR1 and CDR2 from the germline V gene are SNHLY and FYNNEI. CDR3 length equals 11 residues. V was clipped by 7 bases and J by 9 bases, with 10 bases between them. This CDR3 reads CASTQTGTIYF. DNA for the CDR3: TGTGCCAGCACCCAGACCGGCACCATATATTTT.

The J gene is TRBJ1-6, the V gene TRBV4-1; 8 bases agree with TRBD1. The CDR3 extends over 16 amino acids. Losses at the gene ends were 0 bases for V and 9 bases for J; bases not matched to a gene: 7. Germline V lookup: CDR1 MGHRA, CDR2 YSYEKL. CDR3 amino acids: CASSQEGRGRGSPLHF. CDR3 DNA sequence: TGCGCCAGCAGCCAAGAGGGCAGGGGGCGAGGTTCACCCCTCCACTTT.

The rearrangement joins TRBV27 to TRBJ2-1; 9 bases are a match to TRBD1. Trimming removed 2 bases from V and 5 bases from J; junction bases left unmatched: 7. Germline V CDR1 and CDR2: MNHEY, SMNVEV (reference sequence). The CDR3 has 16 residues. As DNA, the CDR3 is TGTGCCAGCAGTTTACCGACAGGGGGGGTTGACAATGAGCAGTTCTTC. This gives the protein CASSLPTGGVDNEQFF.

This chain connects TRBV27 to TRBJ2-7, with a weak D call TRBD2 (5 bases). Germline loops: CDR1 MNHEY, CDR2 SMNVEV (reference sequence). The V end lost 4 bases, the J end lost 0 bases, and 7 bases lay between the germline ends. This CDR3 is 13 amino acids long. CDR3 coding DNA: TGTGCCAGCAGTTACCGGGGCTCCTACGAGCAGTACTTC. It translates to CASSYRGSYEQYF.

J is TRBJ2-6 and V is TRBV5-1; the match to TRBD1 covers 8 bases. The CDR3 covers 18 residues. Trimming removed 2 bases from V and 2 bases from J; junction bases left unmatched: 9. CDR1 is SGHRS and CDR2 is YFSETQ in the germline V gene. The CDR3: CASSFRTGRGAGANVLTF. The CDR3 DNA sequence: TGCGCCAGCAGCTTTAGGACAGGGCGGGGAGCTGGGGCCAACGTCCTGACTTTC.

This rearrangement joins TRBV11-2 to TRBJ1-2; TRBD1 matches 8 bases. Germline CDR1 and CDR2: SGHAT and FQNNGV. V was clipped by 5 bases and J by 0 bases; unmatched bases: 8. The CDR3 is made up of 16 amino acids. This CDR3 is CASSPQGGRPNYGYTF. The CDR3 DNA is TGTGCCAGCAGCCCACAGGGGGGCCGACCTAACTATGGCTACACCTTC.

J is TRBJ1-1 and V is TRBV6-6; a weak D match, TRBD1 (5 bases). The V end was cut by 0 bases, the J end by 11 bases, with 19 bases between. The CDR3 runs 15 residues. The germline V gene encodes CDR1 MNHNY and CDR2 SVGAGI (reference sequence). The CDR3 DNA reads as TGTGCCAGCAGTTACTCGACCTCGGGGGGATTGATGGCTTTCTTT. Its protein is CASSYSTSGGLMAFF.

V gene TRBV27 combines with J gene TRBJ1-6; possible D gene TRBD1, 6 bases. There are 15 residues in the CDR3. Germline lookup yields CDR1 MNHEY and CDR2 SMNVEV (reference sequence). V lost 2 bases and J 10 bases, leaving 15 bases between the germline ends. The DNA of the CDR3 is TGTGCCAGCAGTTTAACCAGGGGACCAGGATCACCCCTCCACTTT. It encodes CASSLTRGPGSPLHF.

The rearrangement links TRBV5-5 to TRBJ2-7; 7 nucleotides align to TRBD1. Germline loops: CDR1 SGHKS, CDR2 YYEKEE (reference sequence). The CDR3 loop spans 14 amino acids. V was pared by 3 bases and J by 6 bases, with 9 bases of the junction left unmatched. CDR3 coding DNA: TGTGCCAGCAGCTCTGGGACAGCGCTCTCCGAGCAGTACTTC. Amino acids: CASSSGTALSEQYF.

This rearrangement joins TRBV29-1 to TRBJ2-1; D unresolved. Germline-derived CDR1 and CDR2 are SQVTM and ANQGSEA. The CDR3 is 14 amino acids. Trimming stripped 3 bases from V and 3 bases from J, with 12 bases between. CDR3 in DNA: TGCAGCGTTGATTCGCAGTCTGGCTACAATGAGCAGTTCTTC. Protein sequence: CSVDSQSGYNEQFF.

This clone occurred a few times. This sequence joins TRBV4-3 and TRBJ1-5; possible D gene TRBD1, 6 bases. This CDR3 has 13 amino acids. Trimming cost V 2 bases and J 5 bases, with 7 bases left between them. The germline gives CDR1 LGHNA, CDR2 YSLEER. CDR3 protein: CASSQRGYQPQHF. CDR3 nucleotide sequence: TGCGCCAGCAGCCAAAGGGGGTATCAGCCCCAGCATTTT.

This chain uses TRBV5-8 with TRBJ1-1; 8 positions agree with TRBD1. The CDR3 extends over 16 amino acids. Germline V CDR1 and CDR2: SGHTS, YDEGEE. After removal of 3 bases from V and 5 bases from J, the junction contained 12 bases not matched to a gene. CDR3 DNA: TGTGCCAGCAGCTCCGCCGGGGACAGGCGGGGAACTGAAGCTTTCTTT. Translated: CASSSAGDRRGTEAFF.

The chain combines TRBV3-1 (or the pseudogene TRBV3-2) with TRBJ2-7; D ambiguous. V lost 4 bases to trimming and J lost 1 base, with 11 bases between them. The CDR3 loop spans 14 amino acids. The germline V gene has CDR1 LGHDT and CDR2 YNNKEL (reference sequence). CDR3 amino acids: CASSRSANSYEQYF. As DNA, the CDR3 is TGTGCCAGCAGCCGGTCCGCGAATTCCTACGAGCAGTACTTC.

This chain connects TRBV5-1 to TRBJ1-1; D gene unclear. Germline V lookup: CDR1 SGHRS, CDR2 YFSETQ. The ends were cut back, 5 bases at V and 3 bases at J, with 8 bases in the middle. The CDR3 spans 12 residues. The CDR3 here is CASRLSDTEAFF. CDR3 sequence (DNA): TGCGCCAGCAGATTAAGTGACACTGAAGCTTTCTTT.

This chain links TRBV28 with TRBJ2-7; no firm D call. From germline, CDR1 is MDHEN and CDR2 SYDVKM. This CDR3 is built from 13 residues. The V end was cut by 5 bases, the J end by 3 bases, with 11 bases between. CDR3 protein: CASSPPDYYEQYF. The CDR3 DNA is TGTGCCAGCAGTCCTCCAGATTACTACGAGCAGTACTTC.

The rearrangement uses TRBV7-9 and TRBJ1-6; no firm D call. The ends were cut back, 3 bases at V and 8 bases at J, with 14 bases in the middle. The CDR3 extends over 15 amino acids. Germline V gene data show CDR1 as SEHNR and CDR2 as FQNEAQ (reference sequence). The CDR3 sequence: CASSFTRVYDSPLHF. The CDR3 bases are TGTGCCAGCAGCTTCACCCGGGTCTACGATTCACCCCTCCACTTT.

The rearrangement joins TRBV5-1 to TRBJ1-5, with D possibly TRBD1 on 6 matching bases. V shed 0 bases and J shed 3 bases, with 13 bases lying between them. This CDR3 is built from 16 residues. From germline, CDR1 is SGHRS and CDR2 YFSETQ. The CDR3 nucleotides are TGCGCCAGCAGCTTGGGTTTAGGGGGAAACAATCAGCCCCAGCATTTT. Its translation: CASSLGLGGNNQPQHF.

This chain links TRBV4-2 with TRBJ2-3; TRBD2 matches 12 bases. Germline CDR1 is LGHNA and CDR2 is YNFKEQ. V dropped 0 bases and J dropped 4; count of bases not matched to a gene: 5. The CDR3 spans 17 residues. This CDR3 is CASSQEPTSGGPDTQYF. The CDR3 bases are TGTGCCAGCAGCCAAGAACCGACTAGCGGGGGTCCAGATACGCAGTATTTT.

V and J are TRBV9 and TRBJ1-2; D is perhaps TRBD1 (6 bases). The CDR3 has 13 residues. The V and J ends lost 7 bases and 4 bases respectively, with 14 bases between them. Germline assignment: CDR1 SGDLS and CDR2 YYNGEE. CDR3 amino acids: CASGKRGGYGYTF. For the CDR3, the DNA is TGTGCCAGCGGTAAAAGGGGGGGCTATGGCTACACCTTC.

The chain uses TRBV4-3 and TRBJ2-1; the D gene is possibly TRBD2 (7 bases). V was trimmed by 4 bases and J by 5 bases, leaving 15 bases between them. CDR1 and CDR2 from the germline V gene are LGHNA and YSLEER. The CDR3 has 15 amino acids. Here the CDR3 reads CASSLTWGGHNEQFF. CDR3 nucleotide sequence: TGCGCCAGCAGCCTCACTTGGGGGGGCCACAATGAGCAGTTCTTC.

The CDR3 DNA reads TGTGCCAGCAGCCTCATTTCGGGGGGCACAGATACGCAGTATTTT. It encodes CASSLISGGTDTQYF. The genes are TRBV3-1 (or the pseudogene TRBV3-2) and TRBJ2-3; possibly TRBD2 for D (6 bases). Germline assignment: CDR1 LGHDT and CDR2 YNNKEL (reference sequence). V dropped 4 bases and J dropped 1 base, with 12 bases sitting between them. The CDR3 totals 15 residues.